This TCR beta chain was sequenced during a study of blood T cell repertoires in COVID-19 (dated by TCRdb to 2018 to 2020). Background for the entire study: The collaborator samples originated in the United States, Italy and Spain and spanned the acute and convalescent phases of COVID-19. The material from the prospective study consisted of cDNA or gDNA derived from T cells, B-cell-depleted T cells, or PBMCs. Subjects who had been exposed to COVID-19, were actively infected with it, or had recovered from it provided the deeply sampled blood TCRbeta repertoires that made up the dataset. The repertoires were released in a freely available public database meant as a resource for research on the immune response to SARS-CoV-2. Samples were obtained from the ongoing ImmuneRACE study (first 160 participants) and from over a thousand subjects provided by 6 global collaborators. The sample metadata nearly always contained a de-identified subject ID, COVID-19 status, age in years and sex. Where HLA class I and class II types were available, the types were taken from metadata supplied by the sample provider, not from assay-based typing. Results and caveats for the whole study, not just this receptor: Clinical and demographic metadata were provided uncurated, with the amount varying by source and participant.

TCRbeta CDR3 regions were amplified from genomic DNA by means of the immunoSEQ Assay, a bias-controlled multiplex PCR. As for the authors' bioinformatics: The number of nucleated cells in each sample was estimated by amplification of reference gene primers within the assay. To quantify the absolute abundance of each unique TCRbeta CDR3 rearrangement, sequence reads were collapsed and filtered. For each sample, productive Simpson clonality was calculated as the square root of Simpson's diversity index across productive rearrangements. TCRdb took this table from immuneACCESS and kept in-frame rearrangements with V and J called. Such tables lack part of the clones; where checked against another copy, unresolved V genes explain under half of the gap, and the rest is unexplained. The V and J calls and clone size come from that table; D and trimming were worked out from the DNA. The sample data list 250,000 to 350,000 clones, and 88% of these were observed just once. Of the sample, 5.5% to 7% falls within the top ten clones.

As to this clone: This clone's antigen is unknown. No base-level quality is on record; no much larger clone is a single base apart.

A second Seattle source provided samples from volunteer blood donors who had recovered from COVID-19. The collaborating institutions used their own protocols to collect whole blood in K2EDTA tubes. For TCRbeta analysis, collaborators shipped samples as frozen whole blood, isolated PBMCs, or DNA extracted from either of those sample types. The receptor was isolated from a woman in her thirties who had recovered from COVID-19. The sample taken for sequencing was peripheral blood.

Here is the DNA: TGTGCCAGCAGCTTCGAGACGGGGACAGGGGGTCGGAAACTGTTTTTT. Translated, this is CASSFETGTGGRKLFF. The chain is made from TRBV7-3 and TRBJ1-4; TRBD1 lines up with 11 middle nucleotides. There are 16 amino acids in the CDR3, from cysteine to phenylalanine inclusive. Here the CDR3 DNA is all that survives: 48 bases in frame from base 1. After removal of 3 bases from V and 11 bases from J, the junction retains 11 bases not matched to a gene. Per the germline V gene, SGHTA is the CDR1 and FQGTGA is the CDR2.